This entry lists 28 T cell receptor beta chains sequenced from one sample in a study of cytomegalovirus exposure and HLA in healthy donors. Primers: 60 Vbeta forward and 13 Jbeta reverse. The assay was immunoSEQ multiplex PCR, and TCRdb's table has in-frame clones only and misses some. The sample has about 160,000 clones, around 76% seen once. Material for sequencing was PBMCs. Receptor source: a middle-aged woman in good health and CMV-seronegative.

V and J are TRBV5-1 and TRBJ2-3; D unclear. Germline V gene lookup returns CDR1 SGHRS and CDR2 YFSETQ. The length of the CDR3 is 12 residues. Between the trimmed V and J ends, which lost 0 bases and 6 bases, there was a span of 5 bases. This CDR3 reads CASSLDRDTQYF. CDR3 nucleotides: TGCGCCAGCAGCTTGGACCGGGATACGCAGTATTTT.

The J gene is TRBJ1-2, the V gene TRBV11-2; no clear D. This CDR3 region has 11 residues. The ends were cut back, 4 bases at V and 7 bases at J, with 7 bases in the middle. Germline V gives CDR1 SGHAT, CDR2 FQNNGV. The CDR3 protein is CASSSNSGYTF. The CDR3 nucleotides are TGTGCCAGCAGCTCTAACAGTGGCTACACCTTC. Full variable domain (rest looked up from reference TRBV11-2 and TRBJ1-2): EAGVAQSPRYKIIEKRQSVAFWCNPISGHATLYWYQQILGQGPKLLIQFQNNGVVDDSQLPKDRFSAERLKGVDSTLKIQPAKLEDSAVYLCASSSNSGYTFGSGTRLTVV.

The V gene is TRBV9, the J gene TRBJ2-2; D remains unclear. Germline V gene lookup returns CDR1 SGDLS and CDR2 YYNGEE. The CDR3 extends over 14 amino acids. V was pared by 2 bases and J by 8 bases, with 13 bases between. The CDR3 sequence: CASSVVPLEGELFF. The CDR3 DNA sequence: TGTGCCAGCAGCGTCGTCCCCTTGGAGGGGGAGCTGTTTTTT.

V gene TRBV27 combines with J gene TRBJ2-1; the match to TRBD2 covers 12 bases. Unmatched junction bases numbered 8, after V lost 0 bases and J lost 2 bases. The CDR3 covers 19 residues. Germline CDR1 reads MNHEY; CDR2 reads SMNVEV (reference sequence). The CDR3 loop reads CASSLSPHASGRAYNEQFF. Written as DNA, the CDR3 is TGTGCCAGCAGTTTATCCCCCCATGCTAGCGGGAGGGCCTACAATGAGCAGTTCTTC.

The chain recombines TRBV18 with TRBJ1-2; TRBD1 might be the D (6 bases). The germline CDR1 and CDR2 sequences are KGHSH and LQKENI. This CDR3 has 13 residues. Trimming shortened V by 4 bases and J by 6 bases, and 12 bases separated the two germline ends. The CDR3 here is CASSLTGPDGYTF. CDR3 coding DNA: TGTGCCAGCTCACTTACAGGGCCTGATGGCTACACCTTC.

The V and J genes are TRBV9 and TRBJ2-7; 8 positions agree with TRBD2. J was trimmed by 3 bases and V by 4 bases; bases with no gene match: 9. The CDR3 loop spans 15 amino acids. Germline V gene lookup returns CDR1 SGDLS and CDR2 YYNGEE. The CDR3 nucleotides are TGTGCCAGCAGCCCCGGGGTGCGGGAGGACTACGAGCAGTACTTC. Amino acids: CASSPGVREDYEQYF.

This chain uses TRBV27 with TRBJ2-5, with TRBD2 matching 13 bases. This CDR3 spans 14 amino acids. Losses at the gene ends were 10 bases for V and 5 bases for J; bases not matched to a gene: 7. The germline CDR1 and CDR2 sequences are MNHEY and SMNVEV (reference sequence). Here the CDR3 DNA reads TGTGCCACCAAAGGGACTAGCGGGATCGAGACCCAGTACTTC. Protein product: CATKGTSGIETQYF.

The V call is TRBV12-5, the J call TRBJ2-5; weak D call: TRBD2 (5 bases). This CDR3 region has 17 residues. CDR1 is LGHNT, CDR2 FRNRAP, per germline. The V end lost 1 base, the J end lost 3 bases, and 18 bases lay between the germline ends. The CDR3 sequence: CASGLGRSSAAEETQYF. DNA of the CDR3: TGTGCTAGTGGTTTGGGGCGGTCCTCAGCGGCCGAAGAGACCCAGTACTTC.

V is TRBV7-8 and J is TRBJ1-1, with D possibly TRBD1 on 6 matching bases. CDR1 SGHVS and CDR2 FQNEAQ come from the germline V gene. V gave up 1 base and J gave up 1 base, with 7 bases separating them. There are 14 residues in the CDR3. The CDR3 DNA sequence: TGTGCCAGCAGCTTAGGACAGGAGAACACTGAAGCTTTCTTT. It codes for CASSLGQENTEAFF.

The gene calls are TRBV9 and TRBJ2-7; the match to TRBD2 covers 9 bases. The CDR3 is 15 amino acids. Germline V gene data show CDR1 as SGDLS and CDR2 as YYNGEE. The junction had 8 bases not matched to a gene; V was cut back by 0 bases and J by 7 bases. The CDR3 reads CASSVVREGVKEQYF. CDR3 DNA sequence: TGTGCCAGCAGCGTAGTGCGGGAGGGCGTTAAAGAGCAGTACTTC.

The V gene is TRBV5-1, the J gene TRBJ2-7; D possibly corresponds to TRBD1 (5 bases). There are 14 residues in the CDR3. V lost 2 bases and J 3 bases, leaving 12 bases between the germline ends. From germline, CDR1 is SGHRS and CDR2 YFSETQ. The CDR3 is CASSLEPDSYEQYF. DNA of the CDR3: TGCGCCAGCAGCTTAGAACCCGACAGCTACGAGCAGTACTTC.

The CDR3 region is CAWSEVGGGLLYTF. The CDR3 coding sequence is TGTGCCTGGAGTGAGGTTGGTGGGGGCCTACTATACACCTTC. V and J are TRBV30 and TRBJ1-2, with D maybe TRBD1 (6 bases). The length of the CDR3 is 14 residues. Between the trimmed V and J ends, which lost 1 base and 11 bases, there was a span of 20 bases. CDR1 is GTSNPN, CDR2 SVGIG, per germline (reference sequence).

DNA of the CDR3: TGTGCCAGCAGCGCTAGCGGGAGCTCCTACAATGAGCAGTTCTTC. As protein: CASSASGSSYNEQFF. The gene calls are TRBV7-8 and TRBJ2-1; 10 positions match TRBD2. The CDR3 has 15 residues. Trimming removed 5 bases from V and 0 bases from J; junction bases left unmatched: 1. The germline CDR1 and CDR2 sequences are SGHVS and FQNEAQ.

The chain employs TRBV9 and TRBJ1-3, with 7 positions matching TRBD1. V trimming: 4 bases; J trimming: 3 bases; junction bases outside the gene matches: 7. The germline V gene encodes CDR1 SGDLS and CDR2 YYNGEE. CDR3 length: 15 residues. CDR3 sequence (DNA): TGTGCCAGCAGCCCGGACAGGCAACGTGGAAACACCATATATTTT. Protein: CASSPDRQRGNTIYF.

This clone was counted once. The chain is built from TRBV10-3 and TRBJ2-7; tentative D call: TRBD1 (5 bases). The CDR3 is 12 amino acids. Looked up from germline, CDR1 is ENHRY and CDR2 is SYGVKD. V gave up 4 bases and J gave up 3 bases, with 7 bases separating them. The CDR3 nucleotides read TGTGCCATCAGTGCAGACAGCTACGAGCAGTACTTC. This gives the protein CAISADSYEQYF.

This sequence joins TRBV28 and TRBJ1-5; no clear D. The germline V and J ends were trimmed by 4 bases and 5 bases, with 21 bases remaining between them. The CDR3 contains 17 residues. Germline V gives CDR1 MDHEN, CDR2 SYDVKM. CDR3 sequence (DNA): TGTGCCAGCAGTTCTCCCACCATCGGGGTAAGAGATCAGCCCCAGCATTTT. This codes for CASSSPTIGVRDQPQHF. Drawing the rest from reference TRBV28 and TRBJ1-5, the complete variable domain is DVKVTQSSRYLVKRTGEKVFLECVQDMDHENMFWYRQDPGLGLRLIYFSYDVKMKEKGDIPEGYSVSREKKERFSLILESASTNQTSMYLCASSSPTIGVRDQPQHFGDGTRLSIL.

V gene TRBV7-2 combines with J gene TRBJ2-7, with D possibly TRBD2 on 5 matching bases. The germline CDR1 and CDR2 sequences are SGHTA and FQGNSA. V lost 2 bases, J lost 3 bases, and 20 bases lay in between. This CDR3 comprises 17 residues. The CDR3 here is CASSLTLGANRGYEQYF. CDR3 sequence (DNA): TGTGCCAGCAGCTTAACCTTGGGAGCAAATCGAGGCTACGAGCAGTACTTC.

This chain joins TRBV30 and TRBJ2-5, with 12 bases identical to TRBD2. CDR3 size: 12 residues. V dropped 3 bases and J dropped 11; count of bases not matched to a gene: 4. CDR1 is GTSNPN, CDR2 SVGIG, per germline (reference sequence). The CDR3 DNA reads as TGTGCCTGGAGACTAGCGGGAGGCCCTCAGTACTTC. Its protein product is CAWRLAGGPQYF.

This clone turned up a few times. The chain is built from TRBV5-1 and TRBJ2-6; D gene uncertain. The CDR3 is 15 residues long. The V end was cut by 5 bases, the J end by 0 bases, with 9 bases between. The germline V gene has CDR1 SGHRS and CDR2 YFSETQ. CDR3 sequence reads: CASRERPSGANVLTF. CDR3 in DNA: TGCGCCAGCAGGGAGCGACCCTCTGGGGCCAACGTCCTGACTTTC. Variable domain in full (rest from reference TRBV5-1 and TRBJ2-6): KAGVTQTPRYLIKTRGQQVTLSCSPISGHRSVSWYQQTPGQGLQFLFEYFSETQRNKGNFPGRFSGRQFSNSRSEMNVSTLELGDSALYLCASRERPSGANVLTFGAGSRLTVL.

The J gene is TRBJ2-7, the V gene TRBV5-1; 11 nucleotides agree with TRBD1. Germline CDR1 reads SGHRS; CDR2 reads YFSETQ. V dropped 4 bases and J dropped 2; count of bases not matched to a gene: 8. This CDR3 contains 16 residues. In DNA, the CDR3 is TGCGCCAGCAGCCCGGGACAGGGGGGCTGGGCCTACGAGCAGTACTTC. It is translated as CASSPGQGGWAYEQYF.

This chain connects TRBV5-1 to TRBJ1-1, with unresolved D. The CDR3 contains 13 residues. V was cut by 1 base and J by 2 bases, with 6 bases left in between. Germline V gives CDR1 SGHRS, CDR2 YFSETQ. The CDR3 bases are TGCGCCAGCAGCTTGCAGTTCAACACTGAAGCTTTCTTT. It encodes CASSLQFNTEAFF.

The V call is TRBV7-9, the J call TRBJ1-2, with a possible D match to TRBD1 (6 bases). V was clipped by 5 bases and J by 8 bases, with 12 bases between them. The CDR3 runs to 12 residues. The germline gives CDR1 SEHNR, CDR2 FQNEAQ (reference sequence). CDR3 amino acids: CASSPGGKGYTF. The CDR3 nucleotides are TGTGCCAGCAGCCCTGGGGGCAAAGGCTACACCTTC.

The V gene is TRBV28, the J gene TRBJ2-7, with D perhaps TRBD1 (6 bases). V lost 5 bases and J 5 bases, leaving 22 bases between the germline ends. The CDR3 has 16 amino acids. Germline lookup yields CDR1 MDHEN and CDR2 SYDVKM. Written as DNA, the CDR3 is TGTGCCAGCAGTCCAGGACAGTCGGGTAGTCTTCACGAGCAGTACTTC. Translation gives CASSPGQSGSLHEQYF.

The V call is TRBV7-3, the J call TRBJ1-2; 8 bases are shared with TRBD1. The CDR3 sequence is 14 residues long. The germline V gene encodes CDR1 SGHTA and CDR2 FQGTGA. Trimming took 5 bases from V and 3 from J; bases not matched to a gene: 5. The CDR3 DNA is TGTGCCAGCAGCCCCGGGACAGGATACTATGGCTACACCTTC. Translating it yields CASSPGTGYYGYTF. The full variable domain, completed using reference TRBV7-3 and TRBJ1-2, is GAGVSQTPSNKVTEKGKYVELRCDPISGHTALYWYRQSLGQGPEFLIYFQGTGAADDSGLPNDRFFAVRPEGSVSTLKIQRTERGDSAVYLCASSPGTGYYGYTFGSGTRLTVV.

The chain recombines TRBV28 with TRBJ2-7; TRBD1 might be the D (8 bases). Between the trimmed V and J ends, which lost 6 bases and 5 bases, there was a span of 26 bases. The CDR3 loop spans 17 amino acids. Germline V gives CDR1 MDHEN, CDR2 SYDVKM. CDR3 sequence reads: CASRWGQVYRGGDEQYF. In DNA form, the CDR3 reads TGTGCCAGCAGGTGGGGACAGGTGTATCGGGGAGGGGACGAGCAGTACTTC. Full variable domain (missing parts from reference TRBV28 and TRBJ2-7): DVKVTQSSRYLVKRTGEKVFLECVQDMDHENMFWYRQDPGLGLRLIYFSYDVKMKEKGDIPEGYSVSREKKERFSLILESASTNQTSMYLCASRWGQVYRGGDEQYFGPGTRLTVT.

This clone occurred once. The V call is TRBV10-3, the J call TRBJ2-3, with 13 bases identical to TRBD2. Germline lookup yields CDR1 ENHRY and CDR2 SYGVKD. This CDR3 contains 15 residues. The trim removed 7 bases at V and 4 bases at J, leaving 5 bases unmatched. CDR3 region: CAITAGLAGADTQYF. CDR3 nucleotides: TGTGCCATCACAGCCGGACTAGCGGGAGCAGATACGCAGTATTTT.

V gene TRBV23-1 combines with J gene TRBJ1-1; 11 nucleotides align to TRBD1. TRBV23-1 is filed as an ORF, its function uncertain. CDR3 length: 17 amino acids. The V and J ends lost 4 bases and 4 bases, in that order; junction bases with no gene match: 11. In nucleotides, the CDR3 is TGCGCCAGCAGTCCCCCGCTTAGGACAGGGGGCAGCACTGAAGCTTTCTTT. Residues: CASSPPLRTGGSTEAFF.

This clone was recorded once. V and J are TRBV6-1 and TRBJ2-3; a weak D match, TRBD2 (7 bases). Germline CDR1 and CDR2: MNHNS and SASEGT. There are 14 residues in the CDR3. The germline V and J ends were trimmed by 7 bases and 2 bases, with 13 bases remaining between them. The CDR3 DNA reads as TGTGCCAGCACAAGGGGGGGGGTCACAGATACGCAGTATTTT. Encoded protein: CASTRGGVTDTQYF.